This TCR beta chain was observed in a study of blood T cells in healthy people across ages. The CDR3 covers 14 residues. J lost 12 bases, V lost 6 bases, and 11 bases had no gene match. CDR1 is MNHNS and CDR2 is SASEGT in the germline V gene. Each donor had around 9.8 milliliters of peripheral blood drawn. PCR was performed a second time for about 6 to 12 cycles using a sample-barcoded 5' primer and a J-beta primer mix. Via MiXCR, TCRdb re-called the 5' RACE reads, giving one row per CDR3 protein. The sample lists approximately 730,000 distinct CDR3 sequences, 50% to 65% seen once, with about 42% in the top ten.

Sequenced sample: blood. The rearrangement joins TRBV6-1 to TRBJ2-1; 10 bases are shared with TRBD1. The sequence was collected from a man older than 75 in good health. The CDR3 loop reads CASSGTGARSGQFF. CDR3 DNA: TGTGCCAGCAGCGGGACAGGGGCTAGGAGTGGGCAGTTCTTC.